The rows below give T cell receptor beta chains drawn from one sample of a study of T cells expressing NK-cell markers. Each CDR3 protein gets one entry in TCRdb, which reprocessed the 5' RACE reads and gives no DNA. Its table lists some 600,000 distinct CDR3 sequences. Sequencing used blood T cells: a sorted CD56 or NKG2C T cell subset, CD4+ or CD8+ T cells, or bulk PBMC T cells (not recorded which). These receptors came from a man aged 18 to 29 in good health. Both conserved end residues are part of each CDR3. Fields, in order: J gene, V gene, CDR3 protein.

>TRBJ2-6|TRBV5-4
CASSLRGGGLSGANVLTF
>TRBJ2-7|TRBV27
CASRGPADYEQYF
>TRBJ2-3|TRBV27
CASSLNAGVSTDTQYF
>TRBJ2-1|TRBV24-1
CATSDLAGMNEQFF
>TRBJ1-5|TRBV27
CASSSTRVQPQHF
>TRBJ2-3|TRBV12-3/TRBV12-4
CASSPGGWSTDTQYF
>TRBJ2-6|TRBV29-1
CSVEDLASVANVLTF
>TRBJ2-1|TRBV10-2
CASSDPRGTEGNEQFF
>TRBJ2-7|TRBV15
CATRERRGRDEQYF
>TRBJ2-2|TRBV4-3
CASSQGTNLGTGELFF
>TRBJ2-1|TRBV7-2
CASSLGSSGIGPHEQFF
>TRBJ2-3|TRBV5-1
CASSLEPSGSGGNTQYF
>TRBJ1-2|TRBV4-2
CASSQDQGTEGYTF
>TRBJ2-7|TRBV7-9
CASSFGDSSYEQYF
>TRBJ2-1|TRBV5-1
CASSLGGASYNEQFF
>TRBJ2-5|TRBV7-2
CASGYSSEETQYF
>TRBJ1-2|TRBV4-1
CASSQEGTVYGYTF
>TRBJ2-1|TRBV7-7
CASSPRDRSGEQFF
>TRBJ2-1|TRBV12-3/TRBV12-4
CASSFVGPLFHEQFF
>TRBJ2-3|TRBV12-3/TRBV12-4
CASSLAVRLADTQYF
>TRBJ2-5|TRBV15
CATTGGLAGDQETQYF
>TRBJ1-6|TRBV20-1
CSARDGGGGSPLHF
>TRBJ2-3|TRBV28
CASSLPQGLAGADTQYF
>TRBJ1-1|TRBV6-5
CASSYSFTGGDTEAFF
>TRBJ1-1|TRBV2
CASSDHLWAGGSTEAFF